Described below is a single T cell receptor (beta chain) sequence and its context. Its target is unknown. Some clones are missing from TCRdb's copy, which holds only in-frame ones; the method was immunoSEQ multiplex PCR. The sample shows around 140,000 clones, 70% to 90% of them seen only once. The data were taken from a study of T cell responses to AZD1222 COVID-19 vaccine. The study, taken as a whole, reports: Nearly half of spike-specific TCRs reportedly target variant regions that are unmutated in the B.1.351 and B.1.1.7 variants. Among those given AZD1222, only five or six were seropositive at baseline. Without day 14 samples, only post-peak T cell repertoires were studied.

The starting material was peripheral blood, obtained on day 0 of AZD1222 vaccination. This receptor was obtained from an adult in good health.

The CDR3 sequence: CASIPPGTASLGELFF. The CDR3, as DNA: TGTGCCAGCATCCCCCCAGGGACTGCTAGTTTGGGGGAGCTGTTTTTT. J is TRBJ2-2 and V is TRBV7-9; perhaps TRBD2 as D (6 bases). The germline V and J ends were trimmed by 7 bases and 8 bases, with 23 bases remaining between them. This CDR3 comprises 16 residues. From germline, CDR1 is SEHNR and CDR2 FQNEAQ (reference sequence).